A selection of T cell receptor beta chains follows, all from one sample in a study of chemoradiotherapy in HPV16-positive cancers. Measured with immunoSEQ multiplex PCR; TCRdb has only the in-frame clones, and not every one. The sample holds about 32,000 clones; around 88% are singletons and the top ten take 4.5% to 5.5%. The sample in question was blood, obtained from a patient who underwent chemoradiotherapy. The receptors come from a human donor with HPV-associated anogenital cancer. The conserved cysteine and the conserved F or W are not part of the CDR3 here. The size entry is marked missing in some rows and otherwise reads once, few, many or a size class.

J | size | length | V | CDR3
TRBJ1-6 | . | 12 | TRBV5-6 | ASSFGQGGSPLH
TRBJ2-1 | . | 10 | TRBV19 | ASRGEGMEQF
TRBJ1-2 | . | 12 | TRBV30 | AWSVEGDSYGYT
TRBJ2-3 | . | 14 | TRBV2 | ASSEYGRAGADTQY
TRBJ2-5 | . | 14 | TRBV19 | ASSRTLDRAGETQY
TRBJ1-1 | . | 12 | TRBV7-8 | ASSLAWERTEAF
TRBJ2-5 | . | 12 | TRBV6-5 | ASSPTRLEKTQY
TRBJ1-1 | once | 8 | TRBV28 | ASRGQQAF
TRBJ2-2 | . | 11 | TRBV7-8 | ASSLVDTGELF
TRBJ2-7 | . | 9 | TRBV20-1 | SAHLQAEQY
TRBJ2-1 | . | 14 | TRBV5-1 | ASSLATGGRYNEQF
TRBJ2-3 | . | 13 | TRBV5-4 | ASSLPYRGTDTQY